The subject of this entry is one TCR beta chain. The ends lost 4 bases at V and 0 bases at J; junction bases unmatched: 9. Per the germline V gene, CDR1 is SGDLS and CDR2 is YYNGEE. The CDR3 extends over 16 amino acids. Data came from immunoSEQ multiplex PCR; TCRdb stores just in-frame clones and leaves some out. The data contain about 46,000 clones, 89% of them singletons. The sample originates from a study of OX40 agonist ivuxolimab in advanced cancers. The sample here was CD4+ or CD8+ T cells sorted from blood, taken in a trial of the OX40 agonist ivuxolimab. The clonotype comes from an adult with an advanced solid tumor such as melanoma, head and neck, liver or kidney cancer. V gene TRBV9 combines with J gene TRBJ1-2; 7 bases agree with TRBD1. The CDR3 sequence: CASSSEGTVTNYGYTF. The CDR3 DNA follows: TGTGCCAGCAGCTCTGAGGGGACAGTTACTAACTATGGCTACACCTTC.